This T cell receptor (beta chain) originates from a study of vaccination effects on CD4 cells after COVID-19 (dated by TCRdb to about 2022). Background on the whole study: Across the study, the median time from the second dose to post-vaccine sampling was 72 days (range 14 to 241). SARS-CoV-2 spike-specific CD4+ TCR repertoires from before and after mRNA vaccination were compared in COVID-19 convalescent patients and in infection-naive vaccine recipients. Altogether, approximately 10 COVID-19 convalescent patients and a few SARS-CoV-2-naive healthy vaccine recipients made up the full study. Cultures from other donors in the study were sequenced with the Oncomine TCR Beta short-read assay on an Illumina iSeq 100.

The CDR3, from cysteine to phenylalanine, totals 14 residues. Just the 42-base CDR3 DNA is kept, in frame starting at base 1. From the germline V gene, CDR1 is SQVTM and CDR2 is ANQGSEA. The V and J ends are trimmed by 1 base and 6 bases, leaving 16 bases between them. The method behind the library was the immunoSEQ multiplex PCR assay. DNA from the CD4+ T cells that had been cultured and isolated underwent TCR beta CDR3 sequencing. Per the original workflow: Non-productive TCR sequences were removed, reads were trimmed to the CDR3 region, and CDR3s of at least 7 amino acids were retained. The MANAFEST web app was used to pick out antigen-specific clonotypes by comparing their expansion in peptide wells with that in reference cultures. To be called positive, a clone needed expansion at FDR<0.05 compared with the reference and with all other wells, an odds ratio greater than 5, and a frequency greater than 0.1% in two replicate wells. Cross-reactive clonotypes were defined as significantly expanded in SARS-CoV-2 spike wells and in at least one common cold coronavirus spike condition. CDR3 similarity was assessed by Levenshtein distance using the stringdist R package, and unrooted trees were constructed with ape in R 3.6.1. Here the immuneACCESS table is served through TCRdb, limited to in-frame sequences with V and J called. Missing clones are a known gap in these copies; in checked studies unresolved V genes cover under half, and the rest lacks a known reason. The D gene and trimming were derived from the DNA, and the V and J assignments and clone size from that table. Counted in this sample were about 28,000 clones; more than 60% of them appeared once. Roughly 10% of the sample is held by the ten biggest clonotypes.

To identify antigen-specific CD4+ T cell clonotypes by their expansion, the ViraFEST assay first stimulated PBMC with viral peptide pools and then applied TCR sequencing. After more than nine days of culture, CD4+ T cells were isolated with the EasySep CD4+ T cell isolation kit. Participants received two doses of either the BNT162b2 or the mRNA-1273 mRNA SARS-CoV-2 vaccine. The absence of prior SARS-CoV-2 infection in healthy vaccine recipients was confirmed by negative nucleocapsid antibodies before and after vaccination. Under 2.5 million PBMC per well were cultured with 8.5 to 10 ug/ml peptides in IMDM containing approximately 4.6% human AB serum, 10 IU/ml IL-2 and gentamicin. On days 3 and 7, half of the culture medium was replaced with fresh IL-2-containing medium. Unless noted otherwise, every peptide stimulation condition was cultured in triplicate wells. Using Ficoll-Paque Plus gradient centrifugation, PBMC were separated from whole blood and then either used fresh or cryopreserved at -140C. Overlapping peptide pools spanned the spike proteins of SARS-CoV-2 and the common cold coronaviruses HCoV-NL63, HCoV-OC43 and HCoV-229E. Genomic DNA was extracted from cultured CD4+ T cells with the QIAamp micro DNA kit.

General findings and caveats noted by the study authors: Among healthy vaccine recipients, nearly all vaccine-induced clones were SARS-CoV-2 mono-reactive, and only 1 of 255 was cross-reactive with common cold coronaviruses. Only a small number of convalescent patients were included, and no early post-infection timepoints were available, which limited the study. Marked clonal contraction was observed in both infection-induced and vaccine-induced clones at late post-vaccination timepoints, consistent with waning T cell responses.

Details on this clone: The antigen this receptor binds is unknown. Base qualities were left out, and no much larger clone turns up one base away.

This sequence originates from a human donor who received a COVID-19 vaccine. Recombination connected TRBV29-1 to TRBJ2-7; a tentative D match to TRBD2 spans 6 bases. The sequencing here drew on CD4+ T cells from PBMCs cultured with HCoV-NL63 spike peptides, taken after COVID-19 vaccination. Reading the label with the study, this specimen's cell subset or site is: HCoV-NL63 spike overlapping peptide pool stimulation. The DNA reads as follows: TGCAGCGTTGAAGGGGGACTCGCTCAGGGCGAGCAGTACTTC. It codes for CSVEGGLAQGEQYF.